The rows below give T cell receptor beta chains drawn from one sample of a study of cytomegalovirus exposure and HLA in healthy donors. The repertoire was sequenced with immunoSEQ multiplex PCR; TCRdb's copy has only in-frame clones and lacks some. The table has 100,000 to 150,000 clones, over 8.5% seen once. Sequenced sample: PBMCs. All receptors derive from a middle-aged woman in good health and CMV-seropositive. The CDR3 runs from the conserved cysteine through the conserved F or W. Each record gives: D gene, J gene, clone size, V gene, CDR3 DNA, CDR3 protein. The D gene is left open where the match is weak. Size is omitted from some rows. Given values are once, few, many or a class for expanded clones.

D: TRBD1
J: TRBJ1-2
size: few
V: TRBV2
DNA: TGTGCCAGCAGAGCCGGGACAGGCCACTACTCTCTCTATGGCTACACCTTC
CDR3: CASRAGTGHYSLYGYTF

D: TRBD2
J: TRBJ2-1
size: few
V: TRBV11-3
DNA: TGTGCCAGCAGCGCGGGGGGTGTGGGAGGGTATGAGCAGTTCTTC
CDR3: CASSAGGVGGYEQFF

D: TRBD1
J: TRBJ1-1
size: NA
V: TRBV4-1
DNA: TGCGCCAGCAGCGCTACAGGGGAGGACACTGAAGCTTTCTTT
CDR3: CASSATGEDTEAFF

D: TRBD1
J: TRBJ1-2
size: NA
V: TRBV30
DNA: TGTGCCTGGAGTGGGGACAGGCCTGCCTCGTCAGCAGACTATGGCTACACCTTC
CDR3: CAWSGDRPASSADYGYTF

D: NA
J: TRBJ1-3
size: NA
V: TRBV29-1
DNA: TGCAGCGTTGAAGAGGCCCGGGGTTCTGGAAACACCATATATTTT
CDR3: CSVEEARGSGNTIYF

D: NA
J: TRBJ2-1
size: NA
V: TRBV19
DNA: TGTGCCAGTAGACCCAACAGGGTTGGTGAGCAGTTCTTC
CDR3: CASRPNRVGEQFF

D: NA
J: TRBJ1-5
size: few
V: TRBV30
DNA: TGTGCCTGGAGTGTTTCTGAGACACCTAATCAGCCCCAGCATTTT
CDR3: CAWSVSETPNQPQHF

D: NA
J: TRBJ1-1
size: many
V: TRBV7-3
DNA: TGTGCCAGCAGCTTTTCCCCAGGGATGGGCACTGAAGCTTTCTTT
CDR3: CASSFSPGMGTEAFF

D: NA
J: TRBJ1-2
size: few
V: TRBV30
DNA: TGTGCCTGGAGCCCGCGAGTTAACTATGGCTACACCTTC
CDR3: CAWSPRVNYGYTF

D: NA
J: TRBJ2-2
size: NA
V: TRBV28
DNA: TGTGCCAGCAGTTTTAACAGTCCGAACACCGGGGAGCTGTTTTTT
CDR3: CASSFNSPNTGELFF

D: NA
J: TRBJ1-2
size: NA
V: TRBV2
DNA: TGTGCCAGCGTAGCGCGACGACTGTTGGAGGGCTACACCTTC
CDR3: CASVARRLLEGYTF

D: TRBD2
J: TRBJ2-2
size: few
V: TRBV25-1
DNA: TGTGCCAGCAGTGATTCTCCCGCGGGGGGGGCCGGGGAGCTGTTTTTT
CDR3: CASSDSPAGGAGELFF

D: TRBD2
J: TRBJ2-2
size: few
V: TRBV5-4
DNA: TGTGCCAGCAGAGGACCGGGACTAGCGGGGTTCGGGGAGCTGTTTTTT
CDR3: CASRGPGLAGFGELFF

D: NA
J: TRBJ2-6
size: medium-sized
V: TRBV4-2
DNA: TGTGCCAGCAGCCAAGATCCCACATCTGGGGCCAACGTCCTGACTTTC
CDR3: CASSQDPTSGANVLTF

D: NA
J: TRBJ1-6
size: few
V: TRBV6-1
DNA: TGTGCCAGTTTTAACCGGGAAACTACTTCACCCCTCCACTTT
CDR3: CASFNRETTSPLHF

D: NA
J: TRBJ2-3
size: few
V: TRBV6-5
DNA: TGTGCCAGCAGTTGGGCTGGCACAGATACGCAGTATTTT
CDR3: CASSWAGTDTQYF

D: TRBD2
J: TRBJ2-3
size: few
V: TRBV30
DNA: TGTGCTAAGGGGAAGCGGGGGGGCACAGATACGCAGTATTTT
CDR3: CAKGKRGGTDTQYF

D: TRBD1
J: TRBJ1-1
size: few
V: TRBV5-1
DNA: TGCGCCAGCAGCTTGGAGGGGACAGGGGAGGCTTTCTTT
CDR3: CASSLEGTGEAFF

D: TRBD1
J: TRBJ1-6
size: NA
V: TRBV6-5
DNA: TGTGCCAGCAGTTCGACAGGGAATTCACCCCTCCACTTT
CDR3: CASSSTGNSPLHF

D: NA
J: TRBJ2-7
size: NA
V: TRBV6-1
DNA: TGTGCCAGCAGTGAAGACAGGGTAACCTACGAGCAGTACTTC
CDR3: CASSEDRVTYEQYF

D: TRBD1
J: TRBJ1-1
size: NA
V: TRBV6-5
DNA: TGTGCCAGCAGTGAGACAGGGGTAGACACTGAAGCTTTCTTT
CDR3: CASSETGVDTEAFF

D: TRBD1
J: TRBJ2-7
size: few
V: TRBV5-8
DNA: TGTGCCAGCAGCCGAGACCGGGACAGGACGTACGAGCAGTACTTC
CDR3: CASSRDRDRTYEQYF

D: TRBD1
J: TRBJ1-1
size: few
V: TRBV2
DNA: TGTGCCAGCACGAAGGGACAGCTGAACACTGAAGCTTTCTTT
CDR3: CASTKGQLNTEAFF

D: TRBD1
J: TRBJ2-7
size: few
V: TRBV5-6
DNA: TGTGCCAGCAGCCGTGGGACAGAATACTCCTACGAGCAGTACTTC
CDR3: CASSRGTEYSYEQYF

D: TRBD2
J: TRBJ2-3
size: few
V: TRBV4-1
DNA: TGCGCCAGCAGCCAGGCCCAGCGGGGGGTCACAGATACGCAGTATTTT
CDR3: CASSQAQRGVTDTQYF

D: TRBD1
J: TRBJ1-4
size: few
V: TRBV7-9
DNA: TGTGCCAGCAGCTTGGGGACAGGGCCGGGAGAAAAACTGTTTTTT
CDR3: CASSLGTGPGEKLFF

D: NA
J: TRBJ1-1
size: NA
V: TRBV7-9
DNA: TGTGCCAGCAGCACCGGGTTGGCTTTCTTT
CDR3: CASSTGLAFF

D: TRBD1
J: TRBJ1-4
size: few
V: TRBV6-1
DNA: TGTGCCAGCAGTGAATTGGGCAGGGGGAGGGAAAAACTGTTTTTT
CDR3: CASSELGRGREKLFF

D: NA
J: TRBJ1-2
size: few
V: TRBV19
DNA: TGTGCCAGTAGTATATTTGCAGGCAACTATGGCTACACCTTC
CDR3: CASSIFAGNYGYTF

D: NA
J: TRBJ1-1
size: few
V: TRBV6-1
DNA: TGTGCCAGCAGTGGGGAACCGGGGTCCCTTGAAGCTTTCTTT
CDR3: CASSGEPGSLEAFF

D: TRBD1
J: TRBJ2-1
size: few
V: TRBV5-1
DNA: TGCGCCAGCAGCAGGGGACAGGGGGCCTACAATGAGCAGTTCTTC
CDR3: CASSRGQGAYNEQFF

D: NA
J: TRBJ2-3
size: few
V: TRBV5-4
DNA: TGTGCCAGCAGCTTAGTAGGCAGGGGTACAGATACGCAGTATTTT
CDR3: CASSLVGRGTDTQYF

D: TRBD1
J: TRBJ2-7
size: few
V: TRBV25-1
DNA: TGTGCCAGCAGTGAGGACAGGGTCTCTGGGCAGTACTTC
CDR3: CASSEDRVSGQYF

D: NA
J: TRBJ1-2
size: few
V: TRBV7-8
DNA: TGTGCCAGCAGCTTAATTAGACAAGTACCATCTAACTATGGCTACACCTTC
CDR3: CASSLIRQVPSNYGYTF

D: NA
J: TRBJ2-7
size: few
V: TRBV19
DNA: NA
CDR3: CVPVVYQGIYEQYF

D: NA
J: TRBJ1-1
size: few
V: TRBV10-3
DNA: TGTGCCATCAGTGAGTGGGGGGACGGCACTGAAGCTTTCTTT
CDR3: CAISEWGDGTEAFF

D: TRBD1
J: TRBJ2-7
size: NA
V: TRBV18
DNA: TGTGCCAGCTCACAGATGGACAGGTACGAGCAGTACTTC
CDR3: CASSQMDRYEQYF

D: NA
J: TRBJ1-1
size: few
V: TRBV14
DNA: TGTGCCAGCAGCCAAAGGGGCGGCACTGAAGCTTTCTTT
CDR3: CASSQRGGTEAFF

D: NA
J: TRBJ1-2
size: few
V: TRBV5-1
DNA: TGCGCCAGCAGCTCCGGACAGCGGTATGGCTACACCTTC
CDR3: CASSSGQRYGYTF

D: TRBD2
J: TRBJ2-5
size: few
V: TRBV18
DNA: TGTGCCAGCACATTTAGCGGGGCGGAGACCCAGTACTTC
CDR3: CASTFSGAETQYF

D: NA
J: TRBJ1-1
size: few
V: TRBV19
DNA: TGTGCCAGTAGTACCGGCAGGGCGGAAAACACTGAAGCTTTCTTT
CDR3: CASSTGRAENTEAFF

D: NA
J: TRBJ1-2
size: NA
V: TRBV7-2
DNA: TGTGCCAGCAGTCTAAGGAGCTATGGCTACACCTTC
CDR3: CASSLRSYGYTF

D: TRBD1
J: TRBJ2-1
size: NA
V: TRBV4-2
DNA: TGTGCCAGCAGCCAAGATGAGGGACAGCTCAATGAGCAGTTCTTC
CDR3: CASSQDEGQLNEQFF

D: NA
J: TRBJ1-1
size: few
V: TRBV28
DNA: TGTGCCAGCAGTTGGTCGGCCCGGCGGACTGAAGCTTTCTTT
CDR3: CASSWSARRTEAFF

D: NA
J: TRBJ1-1
size: NA
V: TRBV19
DNA: TGTGCCAGTTTATTGGACATGAACACTGAAGCTTTCTTT
CDR3: CASLLDMNTEAFF

D: NA
J: TRBJ1-4
size: few
V: TRBV30
DNA: TGTGCCTGGAGTGGGGGTGCATGGGGCGGGAGTGAAAAACTGTTTTTT
CDR3: CAWSGGAWGGSEKLFF

D: NA
J: TRBJ2-2
size: few
V: TRBV7-9
DNA: TGTGCCAGCAGCTTAATCCGCGACACCGGGGAGCTGTTTTTT
CDR3: CASSLIRDTGELFF